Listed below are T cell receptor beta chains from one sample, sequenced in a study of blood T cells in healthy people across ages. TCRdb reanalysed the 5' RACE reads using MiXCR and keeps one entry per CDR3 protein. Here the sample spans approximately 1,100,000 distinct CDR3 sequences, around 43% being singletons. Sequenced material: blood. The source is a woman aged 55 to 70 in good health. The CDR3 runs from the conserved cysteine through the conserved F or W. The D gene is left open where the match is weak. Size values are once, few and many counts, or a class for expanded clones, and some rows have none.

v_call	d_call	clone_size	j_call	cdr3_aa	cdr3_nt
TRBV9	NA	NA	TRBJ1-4	CASSVDTGAGGEKLFF	TGTGCCAGCAGCGTAGACACTGGGGCGGGAGGAGAAAAACTGTTTTTT
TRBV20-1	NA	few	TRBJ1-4	CSALRSTNEKLFF	TGCAGTGCCCTTAGATCAACTAATGAAAAACTGTTTTTT
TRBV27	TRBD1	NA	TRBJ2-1	CASSSYRGRGGNEQFF	TGTGCCAGCAGTTCATACAGGGGGCGGGGTGGTAATGAGCAGTTCTTC
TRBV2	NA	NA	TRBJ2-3	CASSRSESTDTQYF	TGTGCCAGCAGTCGTAGCGAGAGCACAGATACGCAGTATTTT
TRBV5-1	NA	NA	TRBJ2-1	CASSLSPGHVNSYEQFF	TGCGCCAGCAGCTTGAGTCCGGGACACGTAAACTCCTACGAGCAGTTCTTC
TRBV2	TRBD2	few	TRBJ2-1	CASIPGLAGAYEQFF	TGTGCCAGCATTCCGGGACTAGCGGGAGCTTATGAGCAGTTCTTC
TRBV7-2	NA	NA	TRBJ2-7	CASSLIPAYEQYF	TGTGCCAGCAGCTTAATACCCGCCTACGAGCAGTACTTC
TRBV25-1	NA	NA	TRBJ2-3	CASSDGGSALGTQYF	TGTGCCAGCAGTGACGGGGGATCTGCCCTTGGTACGCAGTATTTT
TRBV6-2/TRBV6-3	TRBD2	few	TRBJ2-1	CASSRRLAGYGNEQFF	TGTGCCAGCAGCCGAAGACTAGCGGGATATGGCAATGAGCAGTTCTTC
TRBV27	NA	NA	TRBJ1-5	CASSYQYGEDNQPQHF	TGTGCCAGCAGTTACCAGTATGGGGAAGACAATCAGCCCCAGCATTTT
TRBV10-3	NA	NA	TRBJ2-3	CAIHGGGSADTQYF	TGTGCCATCCATGGGGGGGGCAGCGCAGATACGCAGTATTTT
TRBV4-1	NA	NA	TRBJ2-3	CASSQSLGIRTDTQYF	TGCGCCAGCAGCCAATCTCTAGGGATTCGCACAGATACGCAGTATTTT
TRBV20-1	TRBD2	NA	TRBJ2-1	CSARGGSSNNEQFF	TGCAGTGCTAGAGGCGGGAGTAGTAACAATGAGCAGTTCTTC
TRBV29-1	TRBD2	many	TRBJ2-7	CSVEGTSGSVNEQYF	TGCAGCGTTGAGGGGACTAGCGGGAGCGTCAACGAGCAGTACTTC
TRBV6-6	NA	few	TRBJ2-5	CASKKGQAGGETQYF	TGTGCCAGCAAGAAAGGACAGGCGGGGGGAGAGACCCAGTACTTC
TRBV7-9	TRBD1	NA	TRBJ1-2	CASSLSGGIGYGYTF	TGTGCCAGCAGCTTATCAGGGGGTATTGGCTATGGCTACACCTTC
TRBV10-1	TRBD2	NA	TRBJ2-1	CASSEPGLAGSYEQFF	TGCGCCAGCAGTGAGCCGGGACTAGCGGGATCGTATGAGCAGTTCTTC
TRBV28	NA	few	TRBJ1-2	CASSLLAPSGYGYTF	TGTGCCAGCAGTTTGCTCGCCCCTTCGGGCTATGGCTACACCTTC
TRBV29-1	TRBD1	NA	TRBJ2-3	CSAGGTGKDTQYF	TGCAGCGCCGGAGGGACAGGGAAAGATACGCAGTATTTT
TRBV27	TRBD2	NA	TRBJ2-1	CASSGKTSGIQYEQFF	TGTGCCAGCAGTGGGAAGACTAGCGGGATCCAGTATGAGCAGTTCTTC
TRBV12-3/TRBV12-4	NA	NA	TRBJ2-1	CASSPIGHNEQFF	TGTGCCAGCAGCCCCATCGGGCACAATGAGCAGTTCTTC
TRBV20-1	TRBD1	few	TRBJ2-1	CSAPGQRYNEEFF	TGCAGTGCTCCGGGACAGAGATACAATGAGGAGTTCTTC
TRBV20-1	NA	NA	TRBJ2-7	CSARVPPLYEQYF	TGCAGTGCTAGAGTTCCTCCCCTTTACGAGCAGTACTTC
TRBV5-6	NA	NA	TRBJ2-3	CASSWDVDADTQYF	TGTGCCAGCAGCTGGGATGTAGACGCAGATACGCAGTATTTT
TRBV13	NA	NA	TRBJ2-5	CASSDRANEETQYF	TGTGCCAGCAGCGACCGGGCCAACGAAGAGACCCAGTACTTC
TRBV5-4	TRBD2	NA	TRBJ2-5	CASSSKGEASGSRETQYF	TGTGCCAGCAGCTCCAAAGGGGAGGCTAGCGGGAGTCGAGAGACCCAGTACTTC
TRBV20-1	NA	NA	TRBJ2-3	CSAPKDTQYF	TGCAGTGCTCCCAAAGATACGCAGTATTTT
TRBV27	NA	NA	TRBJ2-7	CASRGGLYEQYF	TGTGCCAGCCGCGGGGGCCTCTACGAGCAGTACTTC
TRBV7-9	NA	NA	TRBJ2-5	CASSFTGFKQYF	TGTGCCAGCAGCTTTACAGGGTTCAAGCAGTACTTC
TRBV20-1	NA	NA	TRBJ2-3	CSARGDGTPDTQYF	TGCAGTGCTAGGGGTGACGGGACGCCCGATACGCAGTATTTT
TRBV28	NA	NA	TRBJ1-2	CASRQGLTNYGYTF	TGTGCCAGCAGGCAGGGTTTGACTAACTATGGCTACACCTTC
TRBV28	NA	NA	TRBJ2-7	CASRPTRFGPYEQYF	TGTGCCAGCAGGCCAACTAGATTCGGTCCCTACGAGCAGTACTTC
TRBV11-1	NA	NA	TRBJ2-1	CASSLPVGTSSYNEQFF	TGTGCCAGCAGCCTACCGGTAGGAACAAGCTCCTACAATGAGCAGTTCTTC
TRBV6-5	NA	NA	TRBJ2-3	CASRESSTDTQYF	TGTGCCAGCCGGGAATCTAGCACAGATACGCAGTATTTT
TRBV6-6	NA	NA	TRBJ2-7	CASKNPPYEQYF	TGTGCCAGCAAAAACCCCCCCTACGAGCAGTACTTC
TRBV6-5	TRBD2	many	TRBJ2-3	CASSYSIDGTSGTDTQYF	TGTGCCAGCAGTTACTCGATCGACGGGACTAGCGGCACAGATACGCAGTATTTT
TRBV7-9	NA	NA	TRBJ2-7	CASSLGGMDEQYF	TGTGCCAGCAGCCTGGGTGGGATGGACGAGCAGTACTTC
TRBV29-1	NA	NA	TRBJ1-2	CSVVIGEVEGYTF	TGCAGCGTTGTAATAGGGGAGGTGGAAGGCTACACCTTC
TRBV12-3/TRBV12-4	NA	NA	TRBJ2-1	CASSLEGGESEQFF	TGTGCCAGCAGTTTAGAGGGCGGGGAGAGTGAGCAGTTCTTC
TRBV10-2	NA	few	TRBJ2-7	CASSDPTAGTRGEQYF	TGCGCCAGCAGTGACCCTACCGCAGGGACCCGCGGCGAGCAGTACTTC
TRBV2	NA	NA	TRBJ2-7	CASSASSAQRAYEQYF	TGTGCCAGCAGTGCGTCTAGCGCTCAACGAGCCTACGAGCAGTACTTC
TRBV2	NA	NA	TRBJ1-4	CASRRTFGEEKLFF	TGTGCCAGCAGGAGGACCTTCGGGGAAGAAAAACTGTTTTTT
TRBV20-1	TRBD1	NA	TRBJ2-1	CSADRGSYNEQFF	TGCAGTGCCGACAGGGGCTCCTACAATGAGCAGTTCTTC
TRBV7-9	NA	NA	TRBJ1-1	CASSFWKDEAFF	TGTGCCAGCAGCTTTTGGAAAGATGAAGCTTTCTTT